This T cell receptor beta chain was identified during a study of T-cell reconstitution after alpha-beta-depleted transplantation in children. There are many counts of this clonotype. A library of TCRbeta sequences, prepared with unique molecular identifiers, was generated. TCRdb analysed the PCR reads with MiXCR anew, one entry per CDR3 protein. The sample consists of hundreds of thousands of distinct CDR3 sequences, around 13% of them appearing once. The material was PBMCs, obtained before TCRalphabeta/CD19-depleted stem cell transplant. The TCR sequence derives from a girl between 2 and 10 years old with congenital amegakaryocytic thrombocytopenia, due to receive a stem cell transplant.

In DNA form, the CDR3 reads TGTGCCAGCATCAGATACACAGATACGCAGTATTTT. Its protein product is CASIRYTDTQYF. The V call is TRBV6-1, the J call TRBJ2-3; D gene ambiguous. Trimming took off 7 bases at V and 2 bases at J, with 7 bases between the two ends. Germline CDR1 MNHNS, CDR2 SASEGT. This CDR3 region has 12 residues.